This TCR beta chain was documented in a study of Tregs in tolerant kidney transplant recipients. The study's findings and limits: Biological reproducibility was not directly addressed, but technical replication error appeared minimal. Few patients were studied, so findings need validation in larger groups.

With respect to this clone: What it recognizes is unknown.

The data were produced by immunoSEQ multiplex PCR, yet TCRdb's version contains in-frame clones alone and is incomplete. The sample shows over 50,000 clones, 65% to 85% of them seen only once. Unstimulated regulatory T cells (CD4+CD25+CD127-), CD4+CD25- non-regulatory cells, CD4 and CD8 cells were FACS-sorted from thawed PBMCs. The sequenced material came from CD4+ T cells from blood. The TCR sequence derives from a human donor in good health.

For the CDR3, the DNA is TGCGCCAGCAGCCCAGACTCTCAACCACTGGGGGAGCAGTACTTC. Its translation: CASSPDSQPLGEQYF. This chain uses TRBV5-1 with TRBJ2-7; no clear D. There are 15 residues in the CDR3. Germline V gene data show CDR1 as SGHRS and CDR2 as YFSETQ. The V end was cut by 4 bases, the J end by 7 bases, with 21 bases between.